The TCR beta chain described here comes from a study of shared clonotypes between healthy human individuals. Clones were read by immunoSEQ multiplex PCR, and TCRdb kept only the in-frame ones, dropping some. The sample has over 850,000 clones, approximately 78% seen once. Between the trimmed V and J ends, which lost 6 bases and 0 bases, there was a span of 11 bases. This CDR3 has 14 residues. The germline V gene has CDR1 MDHEN and CDR2 SYDVKM. This TCR derives from a man aged 18 to 35 in good health. Some clones in this sample may be carry-over from other donors' samples. The chain is built from TRBV28 and TRBJ1-2; tentatively, D is TRBD1 (6 bases). The sample was memory CD4+ T cells from PBMCs. Subset indicated: CD45RA-negative fraction. The CDR3 DNA reads TGTGCCAGCAGAGACAGGACAACTAACTATGGCTACACCTTC. This sequence encodes CASRDRTTNYGYTF.